The 21 T cell receptor beta chains listed next were all sequenced from one sample in a study of shared clonotypes between healthy human individuals. Profiled with immunoSEQ multiplex PCR; TCRdb holds only in-frame clones, not every one. The sample carries around 1.6 million clones, about 98% recorded once. Sequencing was performed on naive CD4+ T cells sorted from blood. Subset reported: CD45RA+ positively selected. The origin of the receptors is a man aged 30 to 45 in good health.

The chain couples TRBV11-2 to TRBJ2-7, with D unresolved. The germline gives CDR1 SGHAT, CDR2 FQNNGV. V lost 1 base and J lost 0, with 13 bases in between. This CDR3 has 16 residues. The CDR3 DNA sequence: TGTGCCAGCAGCTTAGCGCCCCAGTCCTTCTCCTACGAGCAGTACTTC. The encoded protein is CASSLAPQSFSYEQYF.

V is TRBV9 and J is TRBJ2-1; D gene ambiguous. V gave up 2 bases and J gave up 3 bases, with 18 bases separating them. Germline CDR1 SGDLS, CDR2 YYNGEE. This CDR3 is 17 amino acids long. The CDR3 loop is CASSVSGGSLYYNEQFF. CDR3 bases: TGTGCCAGCAGCGTGTCTGGTGGCTCCCTTTACTACAATGAGCAGTTCTTC. Based on the CDR3 plus reference TRBV9 and TRBJ2-1, the full variable domain is DSGVTQTPKHLITATGQRVTLRCSPRSGDLSVYWYQQSLDQGLQFLIQYYNGEERAKGNILERFSAQQFPDLHSELNLSSLELGDSALYFCASSVSGGSLYYNEQFFGPGTRLTVL.

The V gene is TRBV9, the J gene TRBJ2-3, with 9 bases identical to TRBD2. From germline, CDR1 is SGDLS and CDR2 YYNGEE. The V segment lost 7 bases and the J segment 3 bases; nucleotides outside the gene matches: 3. The CDR3 spans 13 residues. CDR3 nucleotides: TGTGCCAGCGGAAGCGGGAGGACAGATACGCAGTATTTT. It is translated as CASGSGRTDTQYF.

Turning to this clone: This sample also contains other DNA sequences that code for the same CDR3. The chain combines TRBV11-2 with TRBJ2-1; unclear D gene. Trimming left V 1 base short and J 5 bases short, with 6 bases between. The CDR3 totals 13 residues. Germline CDR1 and CDR2: SGHAT and FQNNGV. CDR3 loop: CASSLGRNNEQFF. CDR3 DNA: TGTGCCAGCAGCTTAGGGCGAAACAATGAGCAGTTCTTC. Full variable domain (rest looked up from reference TRBV11-2 and TRBJ2-1): EAGVAQSPRYKIIEKRQSVAFWCNPISGHATLYWYQQILGQGPKLLIQFQNNGVVDDSQLPKDRFSAERLKGVDSTLKIQPAKLEDSAVYLCASSLGRNNEQFFGPGTRLTVL.

The chain is built from TRBV19 and TRBJ2-1; TRBD2 is a possible D gene (5 bases). Trimming took 1 base from V and 0 from J, leaving 7 bases between them. The CDR3 has 15 amino acids. Germline assignment: CDR1 LNHDA and CDR2 SQIVND (reference sequence). The CDR3 here is CASSIVASSYNEQFF. The CDR3 coding sequence is TGTGCCAGTAGTATAGTAGCGTCCTCCTACAATGAGCAGTTCTTC.

The CDR3 region is CASSPGQAIMNTEAFF. The CDR3 DNA is TGTGCCAGCTCACCGGGACAGGCCATTATGAACACTGAAGCTTTCTTT. The chain is built from TRBV18 and TRBJ1-1, with 8 bases aligning to TRBD1. The CDR3 length is 16 residues. The germline CDR1 and CDR2 sequences are KGHSH and LQKENI. After removal of 3 bases from V and 0 bases from J, the junction contained 6 bases not matched to a gene.

This chain uses TRBV5-4 with TRBJ2-5, with D possibly TRBD1 on 6 matching bases. Looked up from germline, CDR1 is SGHNT and CDR2 is YYREEE (reference sequence). CDR3 length: 15 amino acids. V was pared by 0 bases and J by 9 bases, with 18 bases between. In DNA form, the CDR3 reads TGTGCCAGCAGCTTGGACCCAGTTCCCAGGGGTCCCCAGTACTTC. Translation: CASSLDPVPRGPQYF.

This sequence joins TRBV4-3 and TRBJ1-2, with a weak D call TRBD1 (5 bases). CDR3 size: 18 residues. Trimming left V 0 bases short and J 1 base short, with 18 bases between. Germline CDR1 reads LGHNA; CDR2 reads YSLEER. The CDR3 DNA reads TGCGCCAGCAGCCAAGAAAGGGGCCTAGGGCAGCTTAACTATGGCTACACCTTC. Residues: CASSQERGLGQLNYGYTF.

V and J are TRBV29-1 and TRBJ2-3; 10 positions match TRBD1. V trimming: 7 bases; J trimming: 6 bases; junction bases outside the gene matches: 7. Germline V gene lookup returns CDR1 SQVTM and CDR2 ANQGSEA. The CDR3 runs to 13 residues. As DNA, the CDR3 is TGCAGCGGCGGGACAGGGGTTAGGGATACGCAGTATTTT. It translates to CSGGTGVRDTQYF.

The rearrangement uses TRBV6-5 and TRBJ1-2; TRBD1 matches at 12 bases. CDR1 and CDR2 (germline): MNHEY, SVGAGI. This CDR3 has 15 amino acids. Losses at the gene ends were 8 bases for V and 5 bases for J; bases not matched to a gene: 9. CDR3 nucleotides: TGTGCCAGCGGATTCGGGGACAGGGGGCTTTATGGCTACACCTTC. This codes for CASGFGDRGLYGYTF.

This chain uses TRBV28 with TRBJ2-1; 11 nucleotides align to TRBD2. V lost 6 bases and J lost 2; bases outside the gene matches: 6. The CDR3 runs 16 residues. Germline V CDR1 and CDR2: MDHEN, SYDVKM. The CDR3 DNA follows: TGTGCCAGCAGCGGGTTACTAGCGGGAGCCTACAATGAGCAGTTCTTC. It is translated as CASSGLLAGAYNEQFF.

This chain uses TRBV11-2 with TRBJ1-4; 9 positions match TRBD1. Germline CDR1 SGHAT, CDR2 FQNNGV. The length of the CDR3 is 19 residues. V gave up 4 bases and J gave up 5 bases; unmatched junction bases: 17. The CDR3, as DNA: TGTGCCAGCAGCTCGACACCGGGACAGGGAACTTACGACAATGAAAAACTGTTTTTT. Its protein product is CASSSTPGQGTYDNEKLFF.

The rearrangement uses TRBV5-8 and TRBJ2-3; possibly TRBD2 for D (5 bases). Trimming stripped 5 bases from V and 0 bases from J, with 19 bases between. The CDR3 runs to 17 residues. Germline V gives CDR1 SGHTS, CDR2 YDEGEE. The CDR3 spells CASSYWVEAGSTDTQYF. The CDR3 coding sequence is TGTGCCAGCAGTTATTGGGTCGAGGCGGGCAGCACAGATACGCAGTATTTT.

The J gene is TRBJ1-5, the V gene TRBV7-8, with D hard to call. Germline assignment: CDR1 SGHVS and CDR2 FQNEAQ. This CDR3 is built from 12 residues. The V gene lost 2 bases and the J gene lost 7 bases, with 6 bases spanning the gap. The CDR3 DNA reads as TGTGCCAGCAGCTTAATCCGGCAGCCCCAGCATTTT. Translation gives CASSLIRQPQHF.

Details on this clone: One end of the junction does not line up with germline, which may come from a read error. This chain joins TRBV5-1 and TRBJ1-2; D might be TRBD1 (5 bases). The CDR3 contains 14 residues. Germline assignment: CDR1 SGHRS and CDR2 YFSETQ. The CDR3 sequence is CVSSLVEGRDGYTF. The CDR3 nucleotides are TGCGTCAGCAGCTTGGTAGAGGGGAGGGATGGCTACACCTTC.

On this clone: The same CDR3 also results from other DNA sequences found in this sample. This rearrangement joins TRBV15 to TRBJ2-3; D not resolved. The V gene's germline CDR1 is LNHNV and CDR2 YYDKDF (reference sequence). Trimming took 0 bases from V and 6 from J, leaving 4 bases between them. The CDR3 covers 12 residues. In nucleotides, the CDR3 is TGTGCCACCAGCAGAGAAGGGGATACGCAGTATTTT. The encoded protein is CATSREGDTQYF.

V is TRBV28 and J is TRBJ1-2; unclear D gene. With 5 bases removed from V and 4 bases from J, the gap between germline ends came to 20 bases. This CDR3 is built from 16 residues. Germline assignment: CDR1 MDHEN and CDR2 SYDVKM. In DNA form, the CDR3 reads TGTGCCAGCAGTCCTCCGGGCCCAGGCTGGTTCTATGGCTACACCTTC. This sequence encodes CASSPPGPGWFYGYTF.

The chain uses TRBV5-1 and TRBJ2-1; TRBD2 matches at 10 bases. This CDR3 region has 18 residues. Unmatched junction bases numbered 10, after V lost 0 bases and J lost 4 bases. CDR1 is SGHRS, CDR2 YFSETQ, per germline. The CDR3 DNA follows: TGCGCCAGCAGCTTGGTAGGCCCCAGCGGGAGGGAGTACAATGAGCAGTTCTTC. Translation: CASSLVGPSGREYNEQFF.

The V and J genes are TRBV5-1 and TRBJ2-3; D possibly corresponds to TRBD1 (5 bases). Trimming stripped 0 bases from V and 1 base from J, with 9 bases between. CDR1 is SGHRS and CDR2 is YFSETQ in the germline V gene. The CDR3 consists of 15 residues. This CDR3 reads CASSLVGPGTDTQYF. CDR3 DNA: TGCGCCAGCAGCTTGGTGGGGCCAGGCACAGATACGCAGTATTTT.

CDR3 sequence (DNA): TGTGCCACCTCGGATTTCTACGAGCAGTACTTC. Translated: CATSDFYEQYF. The rearrangement joins TRBV2 to TRBJ2-7, with no clear D. CDR1 SNHLY and CDR2 FYNNEI come from the germline V gene. The V end lost 10 bases, the J end lost 3 bases, and 10 bases lay between the germline ends. This CDR3 is 11 amino acids long.

J is TRBJ2-1 and V is TRBV5-1; D remains ambiguous. Per germline, CDR1 SGHRS and CDR2 YFSETQ. This CDR3 has 15 amino acids. V was shortened by 0 bases and J by 5 bases, with 12 bases between the two germline ends. The CDR3 loop reads CASSLVVGRHNEQFF. CDR3 in DNA: TGCGCCAGCAGCTTGGTTGTCGGTAGACACAATGAGCAGTTCTTC.